Listed below are T cell receptor beta chains from one sample, sequenced in a study of blood T cell repertoires in COVID-19. TCRdb keeps only in-frame clones here, not all; method: immunoSEQ multiplex PCR. Of around 60,000 clones in the sample, over 75% were seen once. Sequencing was carried out using peripheral blood. These receptors were collected from a woman of 80 years or more with acute or convalescent COVID-19. The CDR3 runs from the conserved cysteine through the conserved F or W. A D gene is named only where the DNA matches it firmly. Expanded clones are given a class, and other clones once, few, many or no size at all.

V gene	D gene	J gene	clone size	CDR3 length	CDR3 DNA	CDR3 protein
TRBV27	.	TRBJ2-1	once	12	TGTGCCAGCAGAAGGGGAAGGAATGAGCAGTTCTTC	CASRRGRNEQFF
TRBV11-1	TRBD1	TRBJ1-1	.	13	TGTGCCAGCAGCGAGGACAGGGACACTGAAGCTTTCTTT	CASSEDRDTEAFF
TRBV30	.	TRBJ1-1	few	13	TGTGCCTGGAGTGCGGACAAGAACACTGAAGCTTTCTTT	CAWSADKNTEAFF
TRBV2	.	TRBJ1-5	.	15	TGTGCCAGCCGAGGGGGGGGACTAAACAATCAGCCCCAGCATTTT	CASRGGGLNNQPQHF
TRBV27	.	TRBJ1-5	.	18	TGTGCCAGCAGTTTATCTCAGGGGACATTGATCTTGGGGCAGCCCCAGCATTTT	CASSLSQGTLILGQPQHF
TRBV3-1/TRBV3-2	.	TRBJ1-6	.	13	TGTGCCAGCAGCGATGGAGGGATTTCACCCCTCCACTTT	CASSDGGISPLHF
TRBV29-1	TRBD1	TRBJ1-1	.	12	TGCAGCGTGAAGACAGGGGTCACTGAAGCTTTCTTT	CSVKTGVTEAFF
TRBV7-8	TRBD2	TRBJ2-7	.	15	TGTGCCAGCAGCCTCGGGACTAGCCCCTCCTACGAGCAGTACTTC	CASSLGTSPSYEQYF
TRBV5-1	TRBD1	TRBJ1-6	once	15	TGCGCCAGCAGCTCGGGACAGCACATGAATTCACCCCTCCACTTT	CASSSGQHMNSPLHF
TRBV7-9	.	TRBJ1-1	.	14	TGTGCCAGCAGCTCCCCGGCCTGGGGGGCTGAAGCTTTCTTT	CASSSPAWGAEAFF
TRBV4-3	.	TRBJ1-2	.	14	TGCGCCAGCAGCCAGACGACAGCTAACTATGGCTACACCTTC	CASSQTTANYGYTF
TRBV19	TRBD1	TRBJ2-3	.	15	TGTGCCAGTAGTTCCGGGACAGGGGGCGGGGGTACGCAGTATTTT	CASSSGTGGGGTQYF
TRBV9	.	TRBJ2-7	.	14	TGTGCCAGCAGGGACAGCCGTAACTCCTACGAGCAGTACTTC	CASRDSRNSYEQYF
TRBV7-8	.	TRBJ1-6	once	16	TGTGCCAGCAGCTTCGGGACAAAACGTGCGAGCGCACCCCTCCACTTT	CASSFGTKRASAPLHF
TRBV19	TRBD2	TRBJ2-1	.	15	TGTGCCAGTACCGCGGGGACTAGCGGGAGGAATGAGCAGTTCTTC	CASTAGTSGRNEQFF
TRBV6-2/TRBV6-3	TRBD1	TRBJ1-3	.	17	TGTGCCAGCAGTCCGACAGGGCGGAGGAACTCTGGAAACACCATATATTTT	CASSPTGRRNSGNTIYF
TRBV7-2	.	TRBJ1-1	.	12	TGTGCCAGCAGCTCCATGAACACTGAAGCTTTCTTT	CASSSMNTEAFF
TRBV7-3	.	TRBJ2-1	.	16	TGTGCCAGCAGCTGGTCCCCGGGGAGCTCCTACAATGAGCAGTTCTTC	CASSWSPGSSYNEQFF
TRBV7-6	.	TRBJ1-1	.	16	TGTGCCAGCAGCTTAGGGAATGGGAGGAAAGTGACTGAAGCTTTCTTT	CASSLGNGRKVTEAFF
TRBV10-1	.	TRBJ1-1	.	13	TGCGCCAGCCTCCTAAGTGAATTGACTGAAGCTTTCTTT	CASLLSELTEAFF
TRBV29-1	TRBD1	TRBJ1-2	.	11	TGCAGCGTCAGGACAGGCTATGGCTACACCTTC	CSVRTGYGYTF
TRBV6-1	.	TRBJ1-1	.	13	TGTGCCAGCAGTGAGGGGAGTCTCACTGAAGCTTTCTTT	CASSEGSLTEAFF
TRBV4-2	TRBD2	TRBJ2-1	.	17	TGTGCCAGCACCGGGGGAGTGGGACTAGCGCTCCACAATGAGCAGTTCTTC	CASTGGVGLALHNEQFF
TRBV12-3/TRBV12-4	.	TRBJ1-1	.	12	TGTGCCAGCAGTTTAGTCCGGGGTCGAGCTTTCTTT	CASSLVRGRAFF
TRBV30	.	TRBJ2-3	.	15	TGTGCCTGGAGTCCGACCCCCGCTGAGGAAGATACGCAGTATTTT	CAWSPTPAEEDTQYF
TRBV18	.	TRBJ2-3	.	16	TGTGCCAGCTCACCAGATTTAGGACTAACCACAGATACGCAGTATTTT	CASSPDLGLTTDTQYF
TRBV5-1	.	TRBJ2-1	.	16	TGCGCCAGCAGCTTGGTAACACAGGTTGTATCCAATGAGCAGTTCTTC	CASSLVTQVVSNEQFF
TRBV3-1/TRBV3-2	.	TRBJ1-1	few	15	TGTGCCAGCAGCCGATCGGACAGCCTGAACACTGAAGCTTTCTTT	CASSRSDSLNTEAFF